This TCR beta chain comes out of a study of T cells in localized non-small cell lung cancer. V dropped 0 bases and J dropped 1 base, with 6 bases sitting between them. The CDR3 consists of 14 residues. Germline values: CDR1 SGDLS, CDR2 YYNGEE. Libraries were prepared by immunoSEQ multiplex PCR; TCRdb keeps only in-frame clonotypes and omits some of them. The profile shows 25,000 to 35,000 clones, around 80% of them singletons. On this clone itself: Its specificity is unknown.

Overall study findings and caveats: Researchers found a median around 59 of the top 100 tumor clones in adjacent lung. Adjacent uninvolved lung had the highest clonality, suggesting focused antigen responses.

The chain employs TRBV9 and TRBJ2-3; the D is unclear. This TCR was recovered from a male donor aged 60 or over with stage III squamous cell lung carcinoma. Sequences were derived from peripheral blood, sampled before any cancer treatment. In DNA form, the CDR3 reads TGTGCCAGCAGCGTAGGTGTGGGCACAGATACGCAGTATTTT. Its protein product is CASSVGVGTDTQYF.